This TCR beta chain comes out of a study of blood T cell repertoires in COVID-19. Study overall: Sites across the United States, Italy and Spain contributed samples from acute and convalescent COVID-19. Sources were T cells, B-cell-depleted T cells, or PBMCs; the material itself was cDNA or gDNA.

The CDR3 has 13 residues. Trimming removed 8 bases from V and 3 bases from J; junction bases left unmatched: 2. Germline V gives CDR1 LNHDA, CDR2 SQIVND (reference sequence). The count of this clone is one. Only in-frame clones appear in the TCRdb table, and some are missing; sequencing was by immunoSEQ multiplex PCR. In the table there are approximately 90,000 clones, 80% of which are singletons. This chain links TRBV19 with TRBJ2-1; 9 bases line up with TRBD2. The sequencing input was peripheral blood. The TCR comes from a woman of 80 years or more with acute or convalescent COVID-19. Here the CDR3 reads CASASGNYNEQFF. The CDR3 DNA reads as TGTGCCAGTGCTAGCGGGAACTACAATGAGCAGTTCTTC.